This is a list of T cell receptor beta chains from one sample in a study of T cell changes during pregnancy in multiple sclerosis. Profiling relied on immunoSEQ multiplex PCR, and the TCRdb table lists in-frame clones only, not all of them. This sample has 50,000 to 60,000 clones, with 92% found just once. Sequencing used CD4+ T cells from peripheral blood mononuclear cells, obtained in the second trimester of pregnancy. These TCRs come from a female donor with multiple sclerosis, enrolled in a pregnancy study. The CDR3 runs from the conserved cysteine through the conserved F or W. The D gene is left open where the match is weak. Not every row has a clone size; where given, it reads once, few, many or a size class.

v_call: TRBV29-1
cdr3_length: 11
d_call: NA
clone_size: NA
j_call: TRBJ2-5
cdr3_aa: CSVTRLETQYF
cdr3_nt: TGCAGCGTTACAAGACTAGAGACCCAGTACTTC

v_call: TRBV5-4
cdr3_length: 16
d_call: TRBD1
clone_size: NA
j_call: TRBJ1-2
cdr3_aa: CASSTKTGDGLSGYTF
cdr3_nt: TGTGCCAGCAGCACTAAGACAGGGGATGGCCTTTCTGGCTACACCTTC

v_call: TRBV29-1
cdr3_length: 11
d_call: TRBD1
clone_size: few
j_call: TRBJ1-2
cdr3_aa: CSTGQDYGYTF
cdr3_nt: TGCAGCACCGGACAGGACTATGGCTACACCTTC

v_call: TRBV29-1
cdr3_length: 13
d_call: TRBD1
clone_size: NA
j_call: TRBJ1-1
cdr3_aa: CSVAPRGVTEAFF
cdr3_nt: TGCAGCGTGGCCCCCAGGGGGGTCACTGAAGCTTTCTTT

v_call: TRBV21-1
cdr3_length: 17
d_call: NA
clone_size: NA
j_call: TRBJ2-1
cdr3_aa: CASSKPPEVSSYNEQFF
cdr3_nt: TGTGCCAGCAGCAAACCCCCCGAGGTCAGCTCCTACAATGAGCAGTTCTTC

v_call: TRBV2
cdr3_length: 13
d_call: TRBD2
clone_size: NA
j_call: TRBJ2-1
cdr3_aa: CASSKGLGLKQFF
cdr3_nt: TGTGCCAGCAGTAAAGGACTAGGCCTAAAGCAGTTCTTC

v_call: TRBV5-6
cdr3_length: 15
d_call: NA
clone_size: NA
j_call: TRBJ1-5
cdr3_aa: CASSTRDISNQPQHF
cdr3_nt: TGTGCCAGCAGCACTCGGGACATTAGCAATCAGCCCCAGCATTTT

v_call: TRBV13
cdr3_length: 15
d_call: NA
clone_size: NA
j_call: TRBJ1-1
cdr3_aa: CASSFSATANTEAFF
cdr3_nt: TGTGCCAGCAGCTTTTCCGCGACAGCCAACACTGAAGCTTTCTTT

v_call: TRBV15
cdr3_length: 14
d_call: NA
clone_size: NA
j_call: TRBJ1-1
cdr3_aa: CATSRDNRDTEAFF
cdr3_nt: TGTGCCACCAGCAGAGATAACCGGGACACTGAAGCTTTCTTT

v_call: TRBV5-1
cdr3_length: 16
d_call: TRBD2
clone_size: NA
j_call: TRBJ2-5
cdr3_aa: CASSLGPAGNQETQYF
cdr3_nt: TGCGCCAGCAGCTTAGGTCCAGCGGGGAATCAAGAGACCCAGTACTTC

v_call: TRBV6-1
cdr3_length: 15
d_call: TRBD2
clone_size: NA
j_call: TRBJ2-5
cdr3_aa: CASSLTSGGQETQYF
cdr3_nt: TGTGCCAGCAGTCTGACTAGCGGGGGGCAAGAGACCCAGTACTTC

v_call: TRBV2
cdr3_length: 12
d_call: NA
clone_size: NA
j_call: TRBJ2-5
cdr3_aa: CASRIEGIAQYF
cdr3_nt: TGTGCCAGCAGGATCGAGGGTATTGCCCAGTACTTC

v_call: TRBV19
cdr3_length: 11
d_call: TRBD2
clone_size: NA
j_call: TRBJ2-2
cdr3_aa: CAASGGGELFF
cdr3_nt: TGTGCTGCCTCGGGGGGCGGGGAGCTGTTTTTT

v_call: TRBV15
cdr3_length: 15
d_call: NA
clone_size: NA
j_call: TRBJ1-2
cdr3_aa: CATSRGTSSGYGYTF
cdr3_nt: TGTGCCACCAGCAGAGGAACAAGCTCGGGCTATGGCTACACCTTC

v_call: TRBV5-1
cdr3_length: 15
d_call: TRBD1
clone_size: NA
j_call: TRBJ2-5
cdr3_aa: CASRFAGTGEETQYF
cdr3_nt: TGCGCCAGCAGATTCGCCGGGACAGGGGAAGAGACCCAGTACTTC

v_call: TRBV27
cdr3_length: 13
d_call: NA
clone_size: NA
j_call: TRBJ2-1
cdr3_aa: CASRGVPYNEQFF
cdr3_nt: TGTGCCAGCAGAGGGGTTCCCTACAATGAGCAGTTCTTC

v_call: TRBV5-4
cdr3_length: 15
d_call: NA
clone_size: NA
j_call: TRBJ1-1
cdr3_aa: CASSPGQGGYTEAFF
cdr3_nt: TGTGCCAGCAGCCCGGGGCAGGGAGGGTACACTGAAGCTTTCTTT

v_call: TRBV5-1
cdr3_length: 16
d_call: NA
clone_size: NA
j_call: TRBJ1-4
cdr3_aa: CASSLLGNAGEEKLFF
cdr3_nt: TGCGCCAGCAGCCTACTCGGGAACGCGGGGGAGGAAAAACTGTTTTTT

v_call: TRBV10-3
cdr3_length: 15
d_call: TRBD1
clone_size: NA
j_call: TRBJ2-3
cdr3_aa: CAISFTGQGDDTQYF
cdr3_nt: TGTGCCATCAGCTTCACGGGACAGGGGGATGATACGCAGTATTTT

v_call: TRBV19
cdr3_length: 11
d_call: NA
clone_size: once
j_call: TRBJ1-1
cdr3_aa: CAPRPGLEAFF
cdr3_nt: TGTGCCCCCCGTCCGGGTCTTGAAGCTTTCTTT

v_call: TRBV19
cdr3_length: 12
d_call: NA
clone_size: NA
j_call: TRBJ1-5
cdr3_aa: CASSFRNQPQHF
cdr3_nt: TGTGCCAGTAGTTTCAGGAATCAGCCCCAGCATTTT

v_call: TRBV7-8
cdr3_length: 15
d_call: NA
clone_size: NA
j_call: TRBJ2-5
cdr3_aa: CASSLAGTLGETQYF
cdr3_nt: TGTGCCAGCAGCTTAGCGGGCACATTGGGAGAGACCCAGTACTTC

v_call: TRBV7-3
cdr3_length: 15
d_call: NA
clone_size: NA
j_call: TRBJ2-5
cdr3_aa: CASSLTHKSEETQYF
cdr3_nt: TGTGCCAGCAGCTTAACGCATAAGTCAGAAGAGACCCAGTACTTC

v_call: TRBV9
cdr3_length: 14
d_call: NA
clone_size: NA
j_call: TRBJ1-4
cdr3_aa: CASSVAETNEKLFF
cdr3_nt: TGTGCCAGCAGCGTTGCGGAAACTAATGAAAAACTGTTTTTT

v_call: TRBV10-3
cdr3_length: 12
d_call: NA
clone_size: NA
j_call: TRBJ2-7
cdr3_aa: CAISATDYEQYF
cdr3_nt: TGTGCCATCAGTGCGACAGATTACGAGCAGTACTTC

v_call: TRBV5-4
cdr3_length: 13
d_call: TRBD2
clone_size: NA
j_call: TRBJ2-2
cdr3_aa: CATGGANTGELFF
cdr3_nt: TGTGCCACCGGGGGGGCGAACACCGGGGAGCTGTTTTTT

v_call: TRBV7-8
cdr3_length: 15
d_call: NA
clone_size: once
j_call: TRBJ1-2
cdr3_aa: CASSSTQNPSDGYTF
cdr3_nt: TGTGCCAGCAGCTCTACACAGAACCCATCCGATGGCTACACCTTC

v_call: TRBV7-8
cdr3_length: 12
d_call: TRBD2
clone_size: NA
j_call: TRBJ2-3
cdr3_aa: CASSRERGAQYF
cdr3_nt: TGTGCCAGCAGCAGGGAGCGGGGTGCGCAGTATTTT

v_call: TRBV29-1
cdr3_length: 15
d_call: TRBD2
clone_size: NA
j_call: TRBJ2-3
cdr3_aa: CSVELAGASTDTQYF
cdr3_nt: TGCAGCGTTGAGCTAGCGGGGGCGAGCACAGATACGCAGTATTTT

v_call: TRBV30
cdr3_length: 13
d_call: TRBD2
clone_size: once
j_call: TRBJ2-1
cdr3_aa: CALLPSGSDEQFF
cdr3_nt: TGTGCCCTACTACCTAGCGGGAGCGATGAGCAGTTCTTC

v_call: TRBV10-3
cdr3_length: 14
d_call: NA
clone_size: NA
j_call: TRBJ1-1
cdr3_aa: CAISKGGDRTEAFF
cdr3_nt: TGTGCCATCAGTAAAGGGGGGGACCGGACTGAAGCTTTCTTT

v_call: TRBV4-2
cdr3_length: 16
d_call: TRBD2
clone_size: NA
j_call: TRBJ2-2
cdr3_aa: CASSQGGSGGLGELFF
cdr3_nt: TGTGCCAGCAGCCAGGGGGGTAGCGGGGGCCTAGGGGAGCTGTTTTTT

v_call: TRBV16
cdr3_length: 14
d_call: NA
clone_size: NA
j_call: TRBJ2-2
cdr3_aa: CASSLYANTGELFF
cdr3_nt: TGTGCCAGCAGCCTCTACGCGAACACCGGGGAGCTGTTTTTT

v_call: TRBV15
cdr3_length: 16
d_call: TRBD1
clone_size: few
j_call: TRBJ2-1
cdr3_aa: CATSGRGFGSYNEQFF
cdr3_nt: TGTGCCACCAGCGGCAGGGGGTTCGGGTCCTACAATGAGCAGTTCTTC

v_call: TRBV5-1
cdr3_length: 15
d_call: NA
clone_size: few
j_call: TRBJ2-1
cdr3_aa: CASSFDGGRSNEQFF
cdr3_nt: TGCGCCAGCAGCTTTGACGGGGGGCGATCGAATGAGCAGTTCTTC

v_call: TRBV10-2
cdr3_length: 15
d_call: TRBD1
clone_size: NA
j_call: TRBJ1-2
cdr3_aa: CASSDHRGPRDGYTF
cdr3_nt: TGCGCCAGCAGTGATCACAGGGGGCCGCGTGATGGCTACACCTTC

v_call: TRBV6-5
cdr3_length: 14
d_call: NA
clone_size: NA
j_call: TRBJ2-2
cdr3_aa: CASSYLPNTGELFF
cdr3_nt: TGTGCCAGCAGTTATCTTCCGAACACCGGGGAGCTGTTTTTT

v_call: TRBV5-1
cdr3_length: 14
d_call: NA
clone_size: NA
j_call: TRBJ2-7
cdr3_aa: CASGRQEGSYEQYF
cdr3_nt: TGCGCCAGCGGACGACAGGAAGGGTCCTACGAGCAGTACTTC

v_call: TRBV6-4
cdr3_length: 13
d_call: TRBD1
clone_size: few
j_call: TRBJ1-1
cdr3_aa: CASSATGTGEAFF
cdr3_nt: TGTGCCAGCAGTGCCACCGGGACAGGAGAAGCTTTCTTT

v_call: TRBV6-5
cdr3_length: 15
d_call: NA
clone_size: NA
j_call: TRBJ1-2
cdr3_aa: CASSYSPRGNYGYTF
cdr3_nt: TGTGCCAGCAGTTACTCTCCGAGGGGGAACTATGGCTACACCTTC

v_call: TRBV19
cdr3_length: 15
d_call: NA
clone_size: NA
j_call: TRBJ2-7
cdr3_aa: CASSDLDRTSYEQYF
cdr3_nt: TGTGCCAGTAGCGACCTCGACAGGACTTCATACGAGCAGTACTTC

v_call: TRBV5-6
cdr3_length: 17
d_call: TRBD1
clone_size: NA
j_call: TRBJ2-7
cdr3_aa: CASSLGSGGQGAYEQYF
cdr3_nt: TGTGCCAGCAGCTTGGGAAGTGGGGGACAGGGGGCCTACGAGCAGTACTTC

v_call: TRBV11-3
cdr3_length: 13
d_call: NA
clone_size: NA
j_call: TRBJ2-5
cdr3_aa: CASSLGAEETQYF
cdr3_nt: TGTGCCAGCAGCCTGGGGGCAGAAGAGACCCAGTACTTC

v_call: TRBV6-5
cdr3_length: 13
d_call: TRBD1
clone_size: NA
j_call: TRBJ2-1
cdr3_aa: CASSLVRDSNSFF
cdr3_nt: TGTGCCAGCAGCCTTGTACGGGACAGCAATTCGTTCTTC

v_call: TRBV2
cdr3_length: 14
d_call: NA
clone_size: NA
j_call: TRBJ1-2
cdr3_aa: CASSEVTGTYGYTF
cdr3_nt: TGTGCCAGCAGTGAAGTAACAGGGACATATGGCTACACCTTC

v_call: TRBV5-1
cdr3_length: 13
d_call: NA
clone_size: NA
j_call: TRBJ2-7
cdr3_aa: CASSLERVYEQYF
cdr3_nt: TGCGCCAGCAGCTTGGAGAGGGTATACGAGCAGTACTTC

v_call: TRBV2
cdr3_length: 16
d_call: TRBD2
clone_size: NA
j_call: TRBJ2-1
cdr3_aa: CASSEGLAGSYNEQFF
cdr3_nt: TGTGCCAGCAGTGAAGGACTAGCGGGCTCCTACAATGAGCAGTTCTTC

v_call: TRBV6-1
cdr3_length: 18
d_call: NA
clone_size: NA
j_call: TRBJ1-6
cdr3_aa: CASSAGTGFGRNNSPLHF
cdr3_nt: TGTGCCAGCAGTGCCGGAACAGGGTTTGGAAGGAATAATTCACCCCTCCACTTT